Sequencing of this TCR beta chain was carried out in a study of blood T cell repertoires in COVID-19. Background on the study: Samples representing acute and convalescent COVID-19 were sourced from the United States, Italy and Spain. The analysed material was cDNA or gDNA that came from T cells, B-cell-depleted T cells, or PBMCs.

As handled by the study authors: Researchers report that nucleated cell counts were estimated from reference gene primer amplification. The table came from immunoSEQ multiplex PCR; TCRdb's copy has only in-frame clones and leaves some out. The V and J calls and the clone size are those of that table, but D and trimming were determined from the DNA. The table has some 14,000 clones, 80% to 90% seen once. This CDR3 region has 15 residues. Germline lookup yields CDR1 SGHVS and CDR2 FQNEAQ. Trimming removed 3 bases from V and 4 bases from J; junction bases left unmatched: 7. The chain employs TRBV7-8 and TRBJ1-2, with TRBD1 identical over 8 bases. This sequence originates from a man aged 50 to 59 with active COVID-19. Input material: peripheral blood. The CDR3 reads CASSFADRVAYGYTF. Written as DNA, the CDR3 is TGTGCCAGCAGCTTCGCGGACAGGGTCGCCTATGGCTACACCTTC. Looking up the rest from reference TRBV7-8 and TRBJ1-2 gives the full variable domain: GAGVSQSPRYKVAKRGQDVALRCDPISGHVSLFWYQQALGQGPEFLTYFQNEAQLDKSGLPSDRFFAERPEGSVSTLKIQRTQQEDSAVYLCASSFADRVAYGYTFGSGTRLTVV.